This T cell receptor beta chain derives from a study of graft-versus-host responses after intestinal transplantation (TCRdb year 2021). Some background on the complete study: The transplants that recipients received were multivisceral, liver-intestinal, or isolated intestinal. Bulk TCR-beta CDR3 sequencing was used to track graft-versus-host and host-versus-graft alloreactive T cell clones in the graft, circulation and bone marrow after intestinal transplantation. A peak of at least 4% donor T cells among recipient peripheral blood mononuclear cells was the definition used for donor T cell macrochimerism. Alloreactive clones were identified by sequencing pre-transplant mixed lymphocyte reaction products and comparing these products with unstimulated pre-transplant donor and recipient T cells. All recipients received anti-thymocyte globulin induction followed by maintenance tacrolimus and steroids for 3 to 4 years. Rather than being sequenced by the commercial service, samples from three later patients were sequenced in-house on an Illumina MiSeq and processed with MiXCR. Of the roughly 23 intestinal transplant recipients enrolled in the cohort, one of whom was a retransplant, a few patients without pretransplant specimens were excluded. Beyond this particular receptor, the publication reports: Early after transplant, peak levels of circulating GvH clones were found to be associated with declines in HvG clones. GvH clones turned up in recipient bone marrow, with some appearing earlier in ileal mucosa or blood, a pattern consistent with an intestinal mucosal origin. In the allografts of patients with donor T cell macrochimerism, GvH to HvG T cell clonal ratios were high. The conclusions were limited by the relatively low number and heterogeneity of the intestinal transplant patients.

Per the publication, the time point label means: cells obtained before transplantation from donor or recipient. CD3+CD4+ and CD3+CD8+ populations were FACS-sorted from unstimulated pre-transplant donor and recipient cells taken from spleen or lymph nodes. At the junction V is shortened by 6 bases and J by 1 base; bases outside the gene matches: 0. The germline V gene sets CDR1 to MNHNS and CDR2 to SASEGT. The cysteine opens and the phenylalanine closes a CDR3 of 12 amino acids. Only CDR3 DNA remains: 36 bases, in frame from the first base. Points on this clone: Its cognate antigen has yet to be identified. Base qualities are not provided; no much larger clone lies one nucleotide away.

Library generation was performed with the immunoSEQ multiplex PCR assay. In most patients, genomic DNA was isolated using the Qiagen DNeasy Blood and Tissue Kit and sent frozen to Adaptive Biotechnologies for TCR sequencing. Adaptive Biotechnologies carried out high-throughput TCR-beta CDR3 sequencing of genomic DNA for most patients. The study's processing was this. Adaptive's ImmunoSEQ software supplied the TCR sequencing data for roughly 17 patients, while MiXCR and VDJtools were used to process three other patients. To correct CD4 versus CD8 sorting errors, sequences present in both subsets at a frequency ratio below 5:1 were removed. CDR3 nucleotide sequences shared between donor and recipient were removed because their origin could not be assigned. At least 2-fold expansion over unstimulated cells and a minimum CFSE-low frequency of 0.002% (template counts) or 0.001% (read counts) were required for clones to be classified as alloreactive. Mappable clones were those detected in sequenced pre-transplant spleen, lymph node, or MLR CFSE-low populations of the donor or recipient. Cumulative frequency of alloreactive clones was calculated as a percentage of all sequences weighted by copy number. The table was pulled from immuneACCESS by TCRdb, which kept in-frame rearrangements only. Such tables lose some clones; where checked, under half of the loss comes from unresolved V genes, and the rest has no known cause. V and J calls and clone size are as listed in that table; D and trimming were resolved from the DNA. The sample has fewer than 90,000 clones on record, about 94% of them singletons. The ten largest clonotypes hold roughly 0.17% of the sample.

The sequencing here drew on unstimulated CD4+ T cells sorted from spleen or lymph node cells, taken before transplant. The rearranged segments are TRBV6-1 and TRBJ2-7, with 7 bases in between that match TRBD1. This receptor was obtained from a human donor who was the organ donor for an intestinal transplant. The CDR3 has the sequence CASRQGSYEQYF. The sequence in DNA is TGTGCCAGCAGACAGGGGTCCTACGAGCAGTACTTC.